This TCR beta chain comes out of a study of OX40 agonist ivuxolimab in advanced cancers. Study background: Every patient in dose escalation had hepatocellular carcinoma, melanoma, renal cell or head and neck cancer.

Sequenced by immunoSEQ multiplex PCR; TCRdb stores in-frame clones only, minus some. The table records 100,000 or so clones, about 96% of them present only once. Germline V gene data show CDR1 as MNHEY and CDR2 as SMNVEV (reference sequence). Trimming cost V 8 bases and J 3 bases, with 11 bases left between them. The CDR3 contains 13 residues. This receptor was identified in an adult with an advanced solid tumor such as melanoma, head and neck, liver or kidney cancer. The sample here was CD4+ or CD8+ T cells sorted from blood, taken in a trial of the OX40 agonist ivuxolimab. The chain joins TRBV27 to TRBJ1-5; D gene unclear. The CDR3 DNA sequence: TGTGCCAGCGCCTGGGAAGTCAATCAGCCCCAGCATTTT. It encodes CASAWEVNQPQHF.